The source of this T cell receptor (beta chain) is a study of regulatory T cells in long-lasting Graves disease. Investigators prepared the TCR beta libraries by applying iRepertoire HTBI primers and Arm-PCR of CDR3 regions. TCRdb called the multiplex PCR reads again in MiXCR, with one record for every CDR3 protein. This table holds 400,000 or so distinct CDR3 sequences, about a fifth found once. Overall study findings and caveats: Favored usage of TRBV28, TRBJ1-2 and TRBJ2-5 was recorded in persistent disease. The persistent group shared about 2,500 public clonotypes, more than the 950 to 1,000 shared by new patients.

Time point denoted: persistent/refractory GD, antithyroid drugs over 5 years with positive TRAb. Generation of the TCR library employed RNA extracted from PBMCs. Turning to this clonotype: Its antigen is undetermined. A read error may be the cause here, since a much bigger clone is one base away.

V shed 4 bases and J shed 3 bases, with 10 bases lying between them. This CDR3 has 14 residues. From germline, CDR1 is MNHEY and CDR2 SVGAGI. The specimen comprised peripheral blood mononuclear cells (PBMCs), sampled when the disease was refractory, from a patient treated with antithyroid drugs. The chain has TRBV6-5 and TRBJ1-5; the D is unclear. The TCR comes from a female donor with Graves disease. For the CDR3, the DNA is TGTGCCAGCAGTTCTCAGGAACACAATCAGCCCCAGCATTTT. It codes for CASSSQEHNQPQHF.